This is a list of T cell receptor beta chains from one sample in a study of shared clonotypes between healthy human individuals. Data came from immunoSEQ multiplex PCR; TCRdb stores just in-frame clones and leaves some out. Counted here are 450,000 to 500,000 clones, almost 80% occurring once; the ten biggest clones make up approximately 12%. Sequences were obtained from PBMCs. These receptors all stem from a middle-aged woman in good health. Some clones in this sample may be carry-over from other donors' samples. Both conserved end residues are part of each CDR3. A D gene is named only where the DNA matches it firmly. Size values are once, few and many counts, or a class for expanded clones, and some rows have none.

.	TRBV28	.	TRBJ1-2	TGTGCCAGCAGTTCGAACTATGGCTACACCTTC	CASSSNYGYTF
.	TRBV4-1	.	TRBJ1-4	TGCGCCAGCAGCCACTACCTACAGAATGAAAAACTGTTTTTT	CASSHYLQNEKLFF
once	TRBV7-2	.	TRBJ1-5	TGTGCCAGCAGCTTATACTCGGATCAGCCCCAGCATTTT	CASSLYSDQPQHF
.	TRBV4-2	.	TRBJ2-7	TGTGCCAGCAGCCAAGGCTACGCGGGAACCCCCTACGAGCAGTACTTC	CASSQGYAGTPYEQYF
.	TRBV2	TRBD1	TRBJ1-4	TGTGCCAGCGACACCGGGACAGGGGAAAAACTGTTTTTT	CASDTGTGEKLFF
.	TRBV7-8	.	TRBJ2-7	TGTGCCAGCAGCTTAGACCCGGGTTCGTGGGCCGAGCAGTACTTC	CASSLDPGSWAEQYF
.	TRBV25-1	.	TRBJ2-5	TGTGCCAGCAGTGAAAGGAGGGGGGGGGTACAAGAGACCCAGTACTTC	CASSERRGGVQETQYF
once	TRBV18	TRBD2	TRBJ2-7	TGTGCCAGCTCCCGAGGACTAGCGGAGAACTACGAGCAGTACTTC	CASSRGLAENYEQYF
few	TRBV5-1	.	TRBJ1-6	TGCGCCAGCGGGGAAGGTTTCCATAATTCACCCCTCCACTTT	CASGEGFHNSPLHF
few	TRBV5-8	.	TRBJ2-1	TGTGCCAGCAGCTTTGTACAGATCAATGAGCAGTTCTTC	CASSFVQINEQFF
.	TRBV18	TRBD1	TRBJ1-3	TGTGCCAGCTCACCCCGGACAGGACCACTCTCTGGAAACACCATATATTTT	CASSPRTGPLSGNTIYF
once	TRBV5-6	.	TRBJ1-2	TGTGCCAGCAGCTTGGGGTCTGGCAGGTATGGCTACACCTTC	CASSLGSGRYGYTF
.	TRBV4-2	.	TRBJ2-4	TGTGCCAGCAGCCAGGCAACCCTGGGGCTAGCGTCAGCCAAAAACATTCAGTACTTC	CASSQATLGLASAKNIQYF
.	TRBV9	.	TRBJ1-2	TGTGCCAGCAGCGTAGGACCGAGTAACTATGGCTACACCTTC	CASSVGPSNYGYTF
.	TRBV6-4	.	TRBJ2-6	TGTGCCAGCAGTGACTTAACCAGGGGGGAGAAACCTGGGGCCAACGTCCTGACTTTC	CASSDLTRGEKPGANVLTF
.	TRBV5-1	.	TRBJ1-6	TGCGCCAGCAGCTGGGGGACCGAAAGCTCCTATAATTCACCCCTCCACTTT	CASSWGTESSYNSPLHF
.	TRBV5-4	TRBD2	TRBJ2-5	TGTGCCAGCACCATTAAATGGGAGAGGACTAGCAGACAAGAGACCCAGTACTTC	CASTIKWERTSRQETQYF
once	TRBV5-3	TRBD1	TRBJ1-3	TGTGCCAGAAGCCCAGGCAGGGGGGGATTCTCTGGAAACACCATATATTTT	CARSPGRGGFSGNTIYF
.	TRBV15	.	TRBJ1-4	TGTGCCACCAGCAGAGATCGGGTGGAAAAACTGTTTTTT	CATSRDRVEKLFF
few	TRBV2	.	TRBJ2-1	TGTGCCAGCAGTGAAAGTTGGCAGGACAATGAGCAGTTCTTC	CASSESWQDNEQFF
.	TRBV4-3	.	TRBJ2-7	TGCGCCAGCAGCCTCTATTACCCAGGGGATTCCTACGAGCAGTACTTC	CASSLYYPGDSYEQYF
.	TRBV5-4	.	TRBJ1-4	TGTGCCAGCAGCCTTAGCGTGCAAGTTAATGAAAAACTGTTTTTT	CASSLSVQVNEKLFF
.	TRBV18	.	TRBJ1-3	TGTGCCAGCTCACCAACCGCAGCGAGCTCTGGAAACACCATATATTTT	CASSPTAASSGNTIYF
.	TRBV2	.	TRBJ1-5	TGTGCCAGCAGTACAGGTAGCAATCAGCCCCAGCATTTT	CASSTGSNQPQHF
.	TRBV7-3	.	TRBJ2-3	TGTGCCAGCAGCTTACCCGGGGACACAGATACGCAGTATTTT	CASSLPGDTDTQYF
.	TRBV5-1	TRBD1	TRBJ2-7	TGCGCCAGCAGCTTGGCACAGGGGGCCTACGAGCAGTACTTC	CASSLAQGAYEQYF
.	TRBV14	.	TRBJ2-7	TGTGCCAGCAGCCACCGAGGGTCAGGATACGAGCAGTACTTC	CASSHRGSGYEQYF
.	TRBV6-1	.	TRBJ1-5	TGTGCCAGCAGTGAACGGACAGACCGCAATCAGCCCCAGCATTTT	CASSERTDRNQPQHF
few	TRBV6-5	.	TRBJ2-4	TGTGCCAGCAGTTCGGGATCTAGGAAAAACATTCAGTACTTC	CASSSGSRKNIQYF
.	TRBV19	.	TRBJ1-2	TGTGCCAGTAGTATCGCAGAGAACTATGGCTACACCTTC	CASSIAENYGYTF
.	TRBV15	TRBD2	TRBJ2-1	TGTGCCACCAGCAAGGGGGGACTAGCGGCCCCGGAGCAGTTCTTC	CATSKGGLAAPEQFF
.	TRBV6-1	.	TRBJ1-5	TGTGCCAGCTCAAGGGGGGGGGACAGCAATCAGCCCCAGCATTTT	CASSRGGDSNQPQHF
.	TRBV11-2	TRBD1	TRBJ2-6	TGTGCCAGCAGTCACCGGGACAGGGCCCTCACTGGGGCCAACGTCCTGACTTTC	CASSHRDRALTGANVLTF
.	TRBV11-2	.	TRBJ1-1	TGTGCCAGCAGCAAAACGGGGGGGAGTAACACTGAAGCTTTCTTT	CASSKTGGSNTEAFF
.	TRBV14	TRBD2	TRBJ2-7	TGTGCCAGCAGTCCTAGCGGGGTCTACGAGCAGTACTTC	CASSPSGVYEQYF
many	TRBV6-4	TRBD2	TRBJ2-3	TGTGCCAGCAGTGCCCTAGCGGGAGAAACAGATACGCAGTATTTT	CASSALAGETDTQYF
few	TRBV4-2	.	TRBJ1-2	TGTGCCAGCAGCCAAGATCGGGGTGGCAGGTGGGGCTACACCTTC	CASSQDRGGRWGYTF
.	TRBV7-9	TRBD1	TRBJ2-2	TGTGCCAGCAGCTTAGGAGACCGGCAGGGGGACACCGGGGAGCTGTTTTTT	CASSLGDRQGDTGELFF
.	TRBV7-2	.	TRBJ1-2	TGTGCCAGCAGCTTGTCTTGGACACCCGGCTACACCTTC	CASSLSWTPGYTF
.	TRBV19	.	TRBJ2-5	TGTGCCAGTAGTTTTACAGGGAGCCAAGAGACCCAGTACTTC	CASSFTGSQETQYF
once	TRBV21-1	.	TRBJ2-3	TGTGCCAGCATGGTGCGGCGACCCACAGATACGCAGTATTTT	CASMVRRPTDTQYF